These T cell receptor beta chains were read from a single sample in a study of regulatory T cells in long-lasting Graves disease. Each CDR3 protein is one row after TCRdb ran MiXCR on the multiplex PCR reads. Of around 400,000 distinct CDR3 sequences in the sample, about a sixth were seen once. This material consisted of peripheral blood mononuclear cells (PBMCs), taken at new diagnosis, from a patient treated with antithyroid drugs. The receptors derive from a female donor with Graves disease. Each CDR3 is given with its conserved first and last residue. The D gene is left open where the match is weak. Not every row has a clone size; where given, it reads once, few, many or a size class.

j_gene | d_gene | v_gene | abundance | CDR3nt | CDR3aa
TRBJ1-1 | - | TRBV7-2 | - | TGTGCCAGCAGTCCGGGGGGTGGGGGCACTGAAGCTTTCTTT | CASSPGGGGTEAFF
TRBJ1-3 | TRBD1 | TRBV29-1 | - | TGCAGCGTTGCGGACAGGGCCCCTGGAAACACCATATATTTT | CSVADRAPGNTIYF
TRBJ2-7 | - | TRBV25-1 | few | TGTGCCAGCATAGGAACAGGTGGATCCCACGAGCAGTACTTC | CASIGTGGSHEQYF
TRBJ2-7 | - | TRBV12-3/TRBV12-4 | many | TGTGCCAGCAGCCCCTCAGCTAGCCCCACCAACGAGCAGTACTTC | CASSPSASPTNEQYF
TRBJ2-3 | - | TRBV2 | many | TGTGCCAGCAGTCCAGAGAATACGCAGTATTTT | CASSPENTQYF
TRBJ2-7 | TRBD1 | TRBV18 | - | TGTGCCAGCTCACCGGAGACAGGGGTGGGCGAGCAGTACTTC | CASSPETGVGEQYF
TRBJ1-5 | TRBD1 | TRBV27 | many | TGTGCCAGCAGTAAACGGACAGGGGGCCGCAATCAGCCCCAGCATTTT | CASSKRTGGRNQPQHF
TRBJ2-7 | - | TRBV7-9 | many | TGTGCCAGCAGCTCTTGGGATTCCTACGAGCAGTACTTC | CASSSWDSYEQYF
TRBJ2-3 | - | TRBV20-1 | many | TGCAGTGCTAGAAATCCTCGCCGCGGGAGCACAGATACGCAGTATTTT | CSARNPRRGSTDTQYF
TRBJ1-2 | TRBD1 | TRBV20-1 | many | TGCAGTGCTAGAACCGGGACAGGGCACGGCTACACCTTC | CSARTGTGHGYTF
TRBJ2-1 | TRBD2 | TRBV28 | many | TGTGCCAGCAGTTTTAATGGACTAGGGAAAGGGAATGAGCAGTTCTTC | CASSFNGLGKGNEQFF
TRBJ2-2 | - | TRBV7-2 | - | TGTGCCAGCAGCCATCAGGGGGGTTTCTGGCCCGGGGAGCTGTTTTTT | CASSHQGGFWPGELFF
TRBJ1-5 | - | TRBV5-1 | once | TGCGCCACCGAGCCCGGAGGGGGGGCAGGCCAGCCCCAGCATTTT | CATEPGGGAGQPQHF
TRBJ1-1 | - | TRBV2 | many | TGTGCCAGCAGCGTAACGGTCCCGATCTACACTGAAGCTTTCTTT | CASSVTVPIYTEAFF
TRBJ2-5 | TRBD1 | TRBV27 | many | TGTGCCAGCGGACAGGACAGGGGGTGGCAAGAGACCCAGTACTTC | CASGQDRGWQETQYF
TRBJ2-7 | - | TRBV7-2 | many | TGTGCCAGCAGCTTATCTAGGCTAGCCCCAACTGTCTACGAGCAGTACTTC | CASSLSRLAPTVYEQYF
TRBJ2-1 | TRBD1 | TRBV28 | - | TGTGCCAGCAGTCTGACAGGGAGAGGGGAGCAGTTCTTC | CASSLTGRGEQFF
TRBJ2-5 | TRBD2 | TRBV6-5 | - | TGTGCCAGCAGTTACACCCTAGGACTAGAACAAGAGACCCAGTACTTC | CASSYTLGLEQETQYF
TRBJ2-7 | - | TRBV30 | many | TGTGCCTGGAATCTTGGAGCAAGGTACGAGCAGTACTTC | CAWNLGARYEQYF
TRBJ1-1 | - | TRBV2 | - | TGTGCCAGCGATGAGGGCGCGTACACTGAAGCTTTCTTT | CASDEGAYTEAFF
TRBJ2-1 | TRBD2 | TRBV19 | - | TGTGCCAGTAGGGCGGGAGGGCAACCCTACAATGAGCAGTTCTTC | CASRAGGQPYNEQFF
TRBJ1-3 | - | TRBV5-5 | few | TGTGCCAGCAGCTATACCTTCTCTGGAAACACCATATATTTT | CASSYTFSGNTIYF
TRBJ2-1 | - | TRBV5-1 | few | TGCGCCAGCAGCTTTTATTGGGAGACTTCTTTAAATGAGCAGTTCTTC | CASSFYWETSLNEQFF
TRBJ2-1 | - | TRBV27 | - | TGTGCCAGCAGTTTAAGGGGGAAACAGTACAATGAGCAGTTCTTC | CASSLRGKQYNEQFF
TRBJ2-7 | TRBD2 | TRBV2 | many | TGTGCCAGCAGTCCGGGACTAGCGGGTGGTTCCTACGAGCAGTACTTC | CASSPGLAGGSYEQYF
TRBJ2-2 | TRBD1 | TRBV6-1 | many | TGTGCCAGCAGTGGTACCATTGACAGGGGGAGCACCGGGGAGCTGTTTTTT | CASSGTIDRGSTGELFF
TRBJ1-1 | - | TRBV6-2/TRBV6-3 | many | TGTGCCAGCACTGGGAGCGGACTGATGAACACTGAAGCTTTCTTT | CASTGSGLMNTEAFF
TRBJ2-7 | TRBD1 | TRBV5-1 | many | TGTGCCAGCAGCTCTGACAGGGCCTACGAGCAGTACTTC | CASSSDRAYEQYF
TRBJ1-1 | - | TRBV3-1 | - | TGTGCCAGCAGCCAAGTCGGCAGCATGAACACTGAAGCTTTCTTT | CASSQVGSMNTEAFF
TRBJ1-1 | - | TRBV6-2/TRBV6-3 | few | TGCGCCAGCACCCAAGTGGGGATAAACACTGAAGCTTTCTTT | CASTQVGINTEAFF
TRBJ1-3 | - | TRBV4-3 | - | TGCGCCAGCAGCCAAGGGAACAGCAATGGAAACACCATATATTTT | CASSQGNSNGNTIYF
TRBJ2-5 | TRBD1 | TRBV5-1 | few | TGCGCCAGCAGCGTAGGACAGGGGGAGACCCAGTACTTC | CASSVGQGETQYF
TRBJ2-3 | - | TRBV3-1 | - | TGTGCCAGCAGCCAAGAAATAGGGGCGCAAGGGACAGATACGCAGTATTTT | CASSQEIGAQGTDTQYF
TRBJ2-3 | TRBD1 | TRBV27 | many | TGTGCCAGCAGTTTCCGCGGACAGGGGTTAGATACGCAGTATTTT | CASSFRGQGLDTQYF
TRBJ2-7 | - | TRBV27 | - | TGTGCCAGCAGTTTATCTCTGGATTCTACCCCCTACGAGCAGTACTTC | CASSLSLDSTPYEQYF
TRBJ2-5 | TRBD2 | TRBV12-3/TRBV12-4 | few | TGTGCCAGCAGCCGACTAGCGGGGGGGCCCCTCCAAGAGACCCAGTACTTC | CASSRLAGGPLQETQYF
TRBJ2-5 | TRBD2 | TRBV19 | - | TGTGCCAGTACCGAGACTAGCGGGACCGGGGAGACCCAGTACTTC | CASTETSGTGETQYF
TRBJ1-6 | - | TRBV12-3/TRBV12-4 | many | TGTGCCAGCAGCGAACGCATTCCCTATAATTCACCCCTCCACTTT | CASSERIPYNSPLHF
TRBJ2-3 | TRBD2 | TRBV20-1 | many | TGCAGTGCTCAAACTAGCGGGGGGCGCTATACGCAGTATTTT | CSAQTSGGRYTQYF
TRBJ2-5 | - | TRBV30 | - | TGTGCCTGGGTAGGCGGAGGATCAGGGCAGGCGACCCAGTACTTC | CAWVGGGSGQATQYF
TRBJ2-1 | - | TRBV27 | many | TGTGCCAGCAAATTCCGGGACCGTAGTTCGGATGAGCAGTTCTTC | CASKFRDRSSDEQFF
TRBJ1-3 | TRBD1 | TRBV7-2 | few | TGTGCCAGCAGCTTAGTTGGGACAGGGACGATGGGAAACACCATATATTTT | CASSLVGTGTMGNTIYF
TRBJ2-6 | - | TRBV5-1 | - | TGCGCCAGCAGCTCCACACAGGGTCCTGGGGCCAACGTCCTGACTTTC | CASSSTQGPGANVLTF
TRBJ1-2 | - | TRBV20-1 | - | TGCAGTGCCCCTGGCAGCCGGGTCTACACCTTC | CSAPGSRVYTF
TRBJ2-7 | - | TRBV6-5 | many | TGTGCCAGCAGTTATCCCCTTGAGCGGCTAAACTACGAGCAGTACTTC | CASSYPLERLNYEQYF
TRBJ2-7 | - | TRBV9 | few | TGTGCCAGCAGCGTAGAGGTCGACTACGAGCAGTACTTC | CASSVEVDYEQYF